A single sample gave rise to the 29 T cell receptor beta chains below, sequenced in a study of long-term antiretroviral therapy in people with HIV. Runs used v3.0 of the immunoSEQ assay and were done at survey level. Assay: immunoSEQ multiplex PCR; the TCRdb copy retains only in-frame clones and omits some. The sample lists over 30,000 clones, about four fifths occurring once. The input for sequencing was unsorted PBMCs, taken 3 years after starting antiretroviral therapy. These receptor sequences come from a man aged 50-59 years with HIV.

This clone was seen a few times. This chain joins TRBV10-3 and TRBJ2-2; D ambiguous. This CDR3 spans 19 amino acids. Germline values: CDR1 ENHRY, CDR2 SYGVKD. The germline V and J ends were trimmed by 0 bases and 0 bases, with 17 bases remaining between them. CDR3 nucleotides: TGTGCCATCAGTGAGTCGATTATATCGAACCCAACGAACACCGGGGAGCTGTTTTTT. It specifies CAISESIISNPTNTGELFF.

This chain connects TRBV5-1 to TRBJ2-2, with 8 bases matching TRBD1. CDR1 is SGHRS and CDR2 is YFSETQ in the germline V gene. V shed 4 bases and J 6 bases; nucleotides not matched to a gene: 2. This CDR3 has 13 residues. DNA of the CDR3: TGCGCCAGCAGCGTGACAGGGGCCGGGGAGCTGTTTTTT. Translating gives CASSVTGAGELFF.

This chain connects TRBV9 to TRBJ1-2; TRBD1 is a possible D gene (6 bases). CDR3 length equals 14 residues. The germline V gene encodes CDR1 SGDLS and CDR2 YYNGEE. The V end was cut by 4 bases, the J end by 8 bases, with 18 bases between. The CDR3 bases are TGTGCCAGCAGCCCCGGGGGGGCTAGAACGGGCTACACCTTC. As protein: CASSPGGARTGYTF.

The chain has TRBV29-1 and TRBJ1-3; possibly TRBD1 for D (5 bases). Trimming took 7 bases from V and 8 from J, leaving 18 bases between them. From germline, CDR1 is SQVTM and CDR2 ANQGSEA. The CDR3 sequence is 13 residues long. For the CDR3, the DNA is TGCAGCGCCAACTCAGGGTACGGAGACACCATATATTTT. Its protein product is CSANSGYGDTIYF.

The genes are TRBV28 and TRBJ2-7; 12 bases align to TRBD1. Trimming cost V 3 bases and J 6 bases; bases outside gene matches: 3. The CDR3 length is 14 residues. Germline V gene lookup returns CDR1 MDHEN and CDR2 SYDVKM. Here the CDR3 DNA reads TGTGCCAGCAGTTTTGGGGACAGGGGGCGCGAGCAGTACTTC. Translation gives CASSFGDRGREQYF.

The chain couples TRBV20-1 to TRBJ2-7; D unclear. Trimming left V 7 bases short and J 6 bases short, with 4 bases between. Germline V lookup: CDR1 DFQATT, CDR2 SNEGSKA (reference sequence). This CDR3 comprises 8 residues. CDR3 loop: CSVAEQYF. As DNA, the CDR3 is TGCAGTGTAGCCGAGCAGTACTTC.

The chain is built from TRBV4-2 and TRBJ2-7; D not certain. The CDR3 spans 14 residues. CDR1 and CDR2 from the germline V gene are LGHNA and YNFKEQ. V was clipped by 0 bases and J by 1 base, with 7 bases between them. The CDR3 sequence is CASSQEWQSYEQYF. CDR3 sequence (DNA): TGTGCCAGCAGCCAAGAATGGCAATCCTACGAGCAGTACTTC.

This clone was seen just once. The chain uses TRBV10-3 and TRBJ1-2; 7 bases align to TRBD1. CDR3 length equals 14 residues. V was clipped by 3 bases and J by 5 bases; unmatched bases: 6. The germline V gene has CDR1 ENHRY and CDR2 SYGVKD. The CDR3 DNA is TGTGCCATCAGTGAAAGGGGGCGCGCGTATGGCTACACCTTC. The encoded protein is CAISERGRAYGYTF.

In its sample, this clone was seen a few times. The rearrangement links TRBV28 to TRBJ2-7, with D hard to call. The CDR3 length is 15 residues. Germline lookup yields CDR1 MDHEN and CDR2 SYDVKM. Trimming shortened V by 3 bases and J by 3 bases, and 15 bases separated the two germline ends. The CDR3 spells CASSFRGVRSYEQYF. DNA for the CDR3: TGTGCCAGCAGTTTTCGCGGAGTACGGAGCTACGAGCAGTACTTC.

The gene calls are TRBV9 and TRBJ2-6; D tentatively fits TRBD1 or TRBD2 (5 bases each). V was pared by 0 bases and J by 4 bases, with 8 bases between. The CDR3 runs 15 residues. The germline gives CDR1 SGDLS, CDR2 YYNGEE. The CDR3 protein is CASSVVGTGANVLTF. The CDR3 bases are TGTGCCAGCAGCGTAGTCGGGACCGGGGCCAACGTCCTGACTTTC.

The chain is built from TRBV6-5 and TRBJ1-1; D remains ambiguous. The V end lost 6 bases, the J end lost 1 base, and 15 bases lay between the germline ends. Germline V gene data show CDR1 as MNHEY and CDR2 as SVGAGI. This CDR3 has 15 residues. The CDR3 region has the DNA TGTGCCAGCAGCCTCCAGGTGGGATCGAACACTGAAGCTTTCTTT. Amino acid sequence: CASSLQVGSNTEAFF.

In this sample, this clone turned up once. The rearrangement joins TRBV14 to TRBJ2-1; D perhaps matches TRBD2 (5 bases). V was pared by 5 bases and J by 8 bases, with 16 bases between. Germline CDR1 reads SGHDN; CDR2 reads FVKESK. The CDR3 contains 14 residues. The CDR3 sequence is CASSFGLGLDEQFF. DNA of the CDR3: TGTGCCAGCAGCTTTGGACTGGGATTGGATGAGCAGTTCTTC.

The gene calls are TRBV30 and TRBJ2-5; no clear D. This CDR3 region has 12 residues. V dropped 4 bases and J dropped 3 bases, with 9 bases sitting between them. CDR1 and CDR2 (germline): GTSNPN, SVGIG (reference sequence). CDR3 region: CAWNSGEETQYF. In nucleotides, the CDR3 is TGTGCCTGGAATAGTGGTGAAGAGACCCAGTACTTC.

V and J are TRBV5-1 and TRBJ2-2; TRBD2 matches 7 bases. Germline CDR1 SGHRS, CDR2 YFSETQ. V shed 4 bases and J 6 bases; nucleotides not matched to a gene: 6. This CDR3 region has 14 residues. CDR3 region: CASSPGRGPGELFF. In nucleotides, the CDR3 is TGCGCCAGCAGCCCAGGGAGGGGCCCCGGGGAGCTGTTTTTT.

The J gene is TRBJ1-2, the V gene TRBV7-6; TRBD1 matches at 9 bases. Trimming removed 4 bases from V and 5 bases from J; junction bases left unmatched: 8. The germline gives CDR1 SGHVS, CDR2 FNYEAQ. The CDR3 totals 15 residues. CDR3 in DNA: TGTGCCAGCAGCTCCGAACCCGACAGGGGGTATGGCTACACCTTC. This encodes CASSSEPDRGYGYTF.

This clone has only one observation. The chain couples TRBV5-1 to TRBJ2-7; D unresolved. Trimming cost V 0 bases and J 1 base, with 8 bases left between them. The CDR3 is 14 residues long. Germline CDR1 and CDR2: SGHRS and YFSETQ. The CDR3 coding sequence is TGCGCCAGCAGCTTGGGTGTCAATTCCTACGAGCAGTACTTC. It codes for CASSLGVNSYEQYF.

The chain couples TRBV7-8 to TRBJ2-7; D remains ambiguous. V lost 7 bases and J 1 base, leaving 14 bases between the germline ends. Per germline, CDR1 SGHVS and CDR2 FQNEAQ. The CDR3 extends over 14 amino acids. CDR3 sequence: CASNPSAFSYEQYF. The CDR3 region has the DNA TGTGCCAGCAACCCGTCCGCATTTTCCTACGAGCAGTACTTC.

This clone was detected once. The chain uses TRBV7-3 and TRBJ2-1, with D possibly being TRBD1 or TRBD2 (5 bases each). Germline loops: CDR1 SGHTA, CDR2 FQGTGA. V was clipped by 5 bases and J by 0 bases, with 14 bases between them. The CDR3 covers 16 residues. CDR3 DNA: TGTGCCAGCAGCCCACCGGGGCGGAGCTCCTACAATGAGCAGTTCTTC. It specifies CASSPPGRSSYNEQFF.

This clone has a single count. The genes are TRBV2 and TRBJ2-3, with a possible D match to TRBD2 (5 bases). Germline V gene lookup returns CDR1 SNHLY and CDR2 FYNNEI. There are 16 residues in the CDR3. Trimming pared 2 bases from V and 1 base from J, leaving 13 bases between. In DNA form, the CDR3 reads TGTGCCAGCAGTGAATGGGCTAGCTCGGGCACAGATACGCAGTATTTT. This encodes CASSEWASSGTDTQYF.

In DNA, the CDR3 is TGTGCCAGCGAAAGTTCCTACAATGAGCAGTTCTTC. This codes for CASESSYNEQFF. The chain has TRBV2 and TRBJ2-1; D is unclear. CDR1 is SNHLY and CDR2 is FYNNEI in the germline V gene. CDR3 length: 12 amino acids. V was cut by 8 bases and J by 1 base, with 6 bases left in between.

V gene TRBV19 combines with J gene TRBJ1-5, with D unclear. Germline CDR1 is LNHDA and CDR2 is SQIVND (reference sequence). CDR3 length: 16 amino acids. V was shortened by 3 bases and J by 0 bases, with 12 bases between the two germline ends. Written as DNA, the CDR3 is TGTGCCAGTAGTATTCGGGTCGGTTATAGCAATCAGCCCCAGCATTTT. As protein: CASSIRVGYSNQPQHF.

The rearrangement joins TRBV19 to TRBJ2-1, with a possible D match to TRBD2 (6 bases). CDR3 length: 16 amino acids. CDR1 and CDR2 (germline): LNHDA, SQIVND (reference sequence). V was shortened by 3 bases and J by 2 bases, with 14 bases between the two germline ends. The DNA of the CDR3 is TGTGCCAGTAGTATCCCTCCGGGACTGACCTACAATGAGCAGTTCTTC. It is translated as CASSIPPGLTYNEQFF.

The CDR3 loop is CASSPQGPNTEAFF. The CDR3 nucleotides are TGTGCCAGCAGCCCACAGGGGCCCAACACTGAAGCTTTCTTT. J is TRBJ1-1 and V is TRBV5-4, with TRBD1 identical over 7 bases. After removal of 4 bases from V and 2 bases from J, the junction contained 5 bases not matched to a gene. CDR1 and CDR2 from the germline V gene are SGHNT and YYREEE (reference sequence). This CDR3 is 14 amino acids long.

J is TRBJ2-1 and V is TRBV5-8, with a tentative D call TRBD1 (6 bases). The V gene lost 0 bases and the J gene lost 7 bases, with 11 bases spanning the gap. This CDR3 has 14 residues. Germline lookup yields CDR1 SGHTS and CDR2 YDEGEE. CDR3 sequence: CASSLEPGVNEQFF. The CDR3 nucleotides read TGTGCCAGCAGCTTGGAACCAGGGGTAAATGAGCAGTTCTTC.

V usage is TRBV4-2 and J usage is TRBJ2-7; D remains unclear. This CDR3 has 12 amino acids. Germline lookup yields CDR1 LGHNA and CDR2 YNFKEQ. V was trimmed by 4 bases and J by 0 bases, leaving 4 bases between them. Written as DNA, the CDR3 is TGTGCCAGCAGCCTGAGCTCCTACGAGCAGTACTTC. It translates to CASSLSSYEQYF.

V and J are TRBV28 and TRBJ1-2; TRBD1 is a possible D gene (5 bases). Germline V gene lookup returns CDR1 MDHEN and CDR2 SYDVKM. This CDR3 region has 14 residues. Trimming shortened V by 5 bases and J by 4 bases, and 14 bases separated the two germline ends. The CDR3 is CASSPGGEFYGYTF. As DNA, the CDR3 is TGTGCCAGCAGTCCGGGGGGGGAGTTCTATGGCTACACCTTC.

This chain connects TRBV5-1 to TRBJ2-3; D is unresolved. The V gene's germline CDR1 is SGHRS and CDR2 YFSETQ. The CDR3 loop spans 13 amino acids. The germline V and J ends were trimmed by 0 bases and 2 bases, with 4 bases remaining between them. CDR3 in amino acids: CASSLDLTDTQYF. For the CDR3, the DNA is TGCGCCAGCAGCTTGGACCTCACAGATACGCAGTATTTT.

V gene TRBV27 combines with J gene TRBJ1-2, with unresolved D. Trimming stripped 5 bases from V and 3 bases from J, with 16 bases between. This CDR3 has 15 amino acids. Per the germline V gene, CDR1 is MNHEY and CDR2 is SMNVEV (reference sequence). CDR3 in amino acids: CASSLGGIGYYGYTF. CDR3 nucleotide sequence: TGTGCCAGCAGTCTCGGAGGGATAGGCTACTATGGCTACACCTTC.

CDR3 amino acids: CASTVRQAALSPLHF. CDR3 DNA sequence: TGTGCCAGCACCGTAAGACAGGCGGCTTTATCACCCCTCCACTTT. The chain is built from TRBV6-5 and TRBJ1-6, with a weak D call TRBD1 (6 bases). Trimming removed 7 bases from V and 10 bases from J, with 20 bases in between. The germline gives CDR1 MNHEY, CDR2 SVGAGI. This CDR3 contains 15 residues.